The T cell receptor (beta chain) described here comes from a study of T cell repertoires in cytomegalovirus infection. Whole-study context: Indicated by public TCR beta signatures were CMV infection and matching HLA type. Study-level results: There were HLA-C-restricted CMV-specific TCR beta clonotypes dominating the ex vivo response. Pooled public TCR beta family frequency picked out CMV carriers with the relevant HLA.

TCRdb processed the reads anew with MiXCR; each CDR3 protein has one entry. The repertoire holds 740,000 or so distinct CDR3 sequences, with 35% as singletons. Germline CDR1 and CDR2: LNHDA and SQIVND (reference sequence). The ends were cut back, 3 bases at V and 2 bases at J, with 11 bases in the middle. This CDR3 has 14 residues. Worth noting for this clonotype: The antigen is unknown.

The sequence was collected from a human donor in good health (CMV status not recorded). Some clones in this sample may be carry-over from other donors' samples. Material: PBMCs. The rearrangement links TRBV19 to TRBJ2-7, with D perhaps TRBD1 or TRBD2 (5 bases each). The CDR3 loop reads CASSIWGRTYEQYF. The CDR3 DNA reads as TGTGCCAGTAGTATCTGGGGACGAACCTACGAGCAGTACTTC.